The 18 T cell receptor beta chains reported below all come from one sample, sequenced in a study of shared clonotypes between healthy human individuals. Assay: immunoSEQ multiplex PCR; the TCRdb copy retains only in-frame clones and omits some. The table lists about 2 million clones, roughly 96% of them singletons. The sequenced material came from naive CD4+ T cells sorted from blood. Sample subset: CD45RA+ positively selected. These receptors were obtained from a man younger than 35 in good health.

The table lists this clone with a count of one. This chain's CDR3 is CASSGELGETQYF. DNA for the CDR3: TGTGCCAGCAGTGGGGAGCTAGGGGAGACCCAGTACTTC. J is TRBJ2-5 and V is TRBV2, with a possible D match to TRBD2 (5 bases). Between the trimmed V and J ends, which lost 4 bases and 5 bases, there was a span of 11 bases. The V gene's germline CDR1 is SNHLY and CDR2 FYNNEI. The CDR3 totals 13 residues.

In nucleotides, the CDR3 is TGTGCCAGCAGTTTAGGTTGGCCCGGGGAGCTGTTTTTT. As protein: CASSLGWPGELFF. J is TRBJ2-2 and V is TRBV28; D not resolved. This CDR3 has 13 residues. The V gene's germline CDR1 is MDHEN and CDR2 SYDVKM. Between the trimmed V and J ends, which lost 2 bases and 6 bases, there was a span of 7 bases.

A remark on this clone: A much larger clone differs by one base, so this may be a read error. The CDR3 region has the DNA TGTGCCAGCAGGCTCAACACTGAAGCTTTCTTT. It encodes CASRLNTEAFF. The chain couples TRBV27 to TRBJ1-1; D is unresolved. The CDR3 has 11 residues. V was shortened by 6 bases and J by 2 bases, with 4 bases between the two germline ends. The germline V gene has CDR1 MNHEY and CDR2 SMNVEV (reference sequence).

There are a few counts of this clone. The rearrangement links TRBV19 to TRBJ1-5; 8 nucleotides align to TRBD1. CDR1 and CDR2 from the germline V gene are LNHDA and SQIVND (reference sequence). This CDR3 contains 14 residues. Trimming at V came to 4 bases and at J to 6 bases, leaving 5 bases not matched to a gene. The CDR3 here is CASSSQGAGQPQHF. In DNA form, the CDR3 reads TGTGCCAGTAGTAGCCAGGGGGCAGGTCAGCCCCAGCATTTT.

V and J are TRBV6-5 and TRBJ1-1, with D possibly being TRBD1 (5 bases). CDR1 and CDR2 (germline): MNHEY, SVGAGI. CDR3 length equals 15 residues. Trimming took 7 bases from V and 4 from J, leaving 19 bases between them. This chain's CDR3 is CASMGPGAQSTEAFF. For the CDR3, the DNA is TGTGCCAGCATGGGCCCCGGGGCCCAGAGCACTGAAGCTTTCTTT.

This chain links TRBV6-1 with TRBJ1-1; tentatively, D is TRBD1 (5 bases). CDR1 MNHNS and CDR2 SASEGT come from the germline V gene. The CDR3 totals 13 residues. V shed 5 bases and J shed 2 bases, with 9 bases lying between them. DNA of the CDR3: TGTGCCAGCAGTCCGGACACTAACACTGAAGCTTTCTTT. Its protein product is CASSPDTNTEAFF.

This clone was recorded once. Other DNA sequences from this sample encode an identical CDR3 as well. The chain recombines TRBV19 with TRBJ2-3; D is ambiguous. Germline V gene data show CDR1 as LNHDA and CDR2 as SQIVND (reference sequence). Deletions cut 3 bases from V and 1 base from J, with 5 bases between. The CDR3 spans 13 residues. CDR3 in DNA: TGTGCCAGTAGTATCCCAGGCACAGATACGCAGTATTTT. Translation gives CASSIPGTDTQYF.

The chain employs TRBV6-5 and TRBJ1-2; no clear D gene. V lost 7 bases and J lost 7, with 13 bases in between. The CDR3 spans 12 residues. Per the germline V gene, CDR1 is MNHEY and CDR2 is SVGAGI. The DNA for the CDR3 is TGTGCCAGCACCGAGGGTGGGTTTGGCTACACCTTC. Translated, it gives CASTEGGFGYTF.

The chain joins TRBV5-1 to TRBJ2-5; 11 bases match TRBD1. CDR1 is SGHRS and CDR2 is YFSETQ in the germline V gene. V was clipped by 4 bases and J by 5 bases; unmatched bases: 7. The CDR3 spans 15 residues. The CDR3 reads CASSPDRGPWETQYF. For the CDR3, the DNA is TGCGCCAGCAGCCCGGACAGGGGGCCTTGGGAGACCCAGTACTTC.

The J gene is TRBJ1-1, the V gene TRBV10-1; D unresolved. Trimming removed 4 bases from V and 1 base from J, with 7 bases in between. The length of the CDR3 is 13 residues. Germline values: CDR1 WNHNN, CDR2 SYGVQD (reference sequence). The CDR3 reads CASSAQRNTEAFF. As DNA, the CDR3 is TGCGCCAGCAGTGCGCAGAGGAACACTGAAGCTTTCTTT.

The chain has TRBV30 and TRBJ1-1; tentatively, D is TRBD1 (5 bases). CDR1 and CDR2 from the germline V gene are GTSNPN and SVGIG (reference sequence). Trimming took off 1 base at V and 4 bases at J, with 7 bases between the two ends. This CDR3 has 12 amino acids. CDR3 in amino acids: CAWSGGFTEAFF. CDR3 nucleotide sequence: TGTGCCTGGAGTGGGGGGTTCACTGAAGCTTTCTTT. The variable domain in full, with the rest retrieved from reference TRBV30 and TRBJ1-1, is SQTIHQWPATLVQPVGSPLSLECTVEGTSNPNLYWYRQAAGRGLQLLFYSVGIGQISSEVPQNLSASRPQDRQFILSSKKLLLSDSGFYLCAWSGGFTEAFFGQGTRLTVV.

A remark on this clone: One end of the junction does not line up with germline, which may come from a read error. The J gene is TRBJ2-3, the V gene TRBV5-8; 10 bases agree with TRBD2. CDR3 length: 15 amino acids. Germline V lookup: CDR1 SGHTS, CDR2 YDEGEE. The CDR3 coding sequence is TGTGCTAGCAGCTTTAGCGGGAGGAGTGCAGATACGCAGTATTTT. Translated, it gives CASSFSGRSADTQYF.

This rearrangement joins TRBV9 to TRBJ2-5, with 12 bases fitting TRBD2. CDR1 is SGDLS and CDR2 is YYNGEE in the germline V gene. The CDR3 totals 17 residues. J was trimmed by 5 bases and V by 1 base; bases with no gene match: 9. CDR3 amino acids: CASSVTLAGGGDETQYF. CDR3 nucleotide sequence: TGTGCCAGCAGCGTAACGCTAGCGGGAGGGGGAGACGAGACCCAGTACTTC.

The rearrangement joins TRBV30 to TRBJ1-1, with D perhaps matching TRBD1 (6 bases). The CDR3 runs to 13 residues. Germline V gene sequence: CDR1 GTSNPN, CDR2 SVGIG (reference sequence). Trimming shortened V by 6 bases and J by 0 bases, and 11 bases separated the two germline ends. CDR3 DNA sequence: TGTGCCTGTGCCGGACAGCTGAACACTGAAGCTTTCTTT. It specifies CACAGQLNTEAFF. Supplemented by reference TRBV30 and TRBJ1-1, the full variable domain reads SQTIHQWPATLVQPVGSPLSLECTVEGTSNPNLYWYRQAAGRGLQLLFYSVGIGQISSEVPQNLSASRPQDRQFILSSKKLLLSDSGFYLCACAGQLNTEAFFGQGTRLTVV.

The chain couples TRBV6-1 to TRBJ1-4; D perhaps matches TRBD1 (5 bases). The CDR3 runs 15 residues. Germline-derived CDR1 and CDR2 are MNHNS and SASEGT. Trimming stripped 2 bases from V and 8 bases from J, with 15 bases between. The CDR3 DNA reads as TGTGCCAGCAGTGAATTCGGGGCCCTGGGGGAAAAACTGTTTTTT. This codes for CASSEFGALGEKLFF.

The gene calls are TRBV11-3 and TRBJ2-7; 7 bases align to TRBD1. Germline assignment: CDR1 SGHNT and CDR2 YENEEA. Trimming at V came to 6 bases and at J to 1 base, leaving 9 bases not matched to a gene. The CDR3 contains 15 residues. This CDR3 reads CASRPTGKASYEQYF. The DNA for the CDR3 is TGTGCCAGCAGACCGACAGGGAAGGCTTCCTACGAGCAGTACTTC.

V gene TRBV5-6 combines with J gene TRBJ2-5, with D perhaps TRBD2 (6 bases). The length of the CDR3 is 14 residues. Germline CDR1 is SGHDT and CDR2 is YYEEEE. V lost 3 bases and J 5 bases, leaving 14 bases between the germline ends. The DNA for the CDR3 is TGTGCCAGCAGCTCCGATGGGGCGGGGGAGACCCAGTACTTC. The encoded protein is CASSSDGAGETQYF. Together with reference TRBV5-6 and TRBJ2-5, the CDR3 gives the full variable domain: DAGVTQSPTHLIKTRGQQVTLRCSPKSGHDTVSWYQQALGQGPQFIFQYYEEEERQRGNFPDRFSGHQFPNYSSELNVNALLLGDSALYLCASSSDGAGETQYFGPGTRLLVL.

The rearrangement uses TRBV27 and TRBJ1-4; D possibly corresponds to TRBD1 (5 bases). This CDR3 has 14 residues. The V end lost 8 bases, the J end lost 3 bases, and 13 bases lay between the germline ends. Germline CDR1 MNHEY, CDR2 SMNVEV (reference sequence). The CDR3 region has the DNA TGTGCCAGCGCCGTGGGGGTGGCTAATGAAAAACTGTTTTTT. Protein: CASAVGVANEKLFF. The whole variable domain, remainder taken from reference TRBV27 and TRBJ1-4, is EAQVTQNPRYLITVTGKKLTVTCSQNMNHEYMSWYRQDPGLGLRQIYYSMNVEVTDKGDVPEGYKVSRKEKRNFPLILESPSPNQTSLYFCASAVGVANEKLFFGSGTQLSVL.